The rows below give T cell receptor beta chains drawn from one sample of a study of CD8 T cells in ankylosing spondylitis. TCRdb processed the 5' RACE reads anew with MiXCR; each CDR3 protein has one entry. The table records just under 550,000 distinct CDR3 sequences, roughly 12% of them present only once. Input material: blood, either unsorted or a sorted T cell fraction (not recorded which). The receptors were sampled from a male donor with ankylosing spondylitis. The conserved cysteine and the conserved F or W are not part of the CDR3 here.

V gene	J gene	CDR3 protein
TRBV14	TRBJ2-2	ASSLIPKRLAGGSNTGELF
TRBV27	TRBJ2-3	ASSKVRQAPPDTQY
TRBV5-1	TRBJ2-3	ASSLGGSRGTDTQY
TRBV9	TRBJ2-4	ASSVGPRENIQY
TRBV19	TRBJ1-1	ASSRGGRTEAF
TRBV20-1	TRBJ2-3	SAGRPDRTQY
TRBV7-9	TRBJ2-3	ASSLPRAAGDLVTQY
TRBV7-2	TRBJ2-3	ASSLAAGGIDTQY
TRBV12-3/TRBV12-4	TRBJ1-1	ASSYSPNTEAF
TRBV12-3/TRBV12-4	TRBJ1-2	ASSRTGGMNYGYT
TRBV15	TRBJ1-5	ATKASEFEHQPQH
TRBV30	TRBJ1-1	AWMEVNTEAF
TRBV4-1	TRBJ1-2	ASSHPADINYGYT
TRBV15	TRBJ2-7	ATAPGLAGEQY
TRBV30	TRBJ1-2	AWSIGAGYGYT
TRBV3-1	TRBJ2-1	ASRRLDRDNEQF
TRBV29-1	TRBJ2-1	SVVHRVSYNEQF
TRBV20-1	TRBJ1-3	SARDLQNGNTIY
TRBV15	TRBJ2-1	ATSRPPSGNEQF
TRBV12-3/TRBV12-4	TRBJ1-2	ASSTGNYGYT
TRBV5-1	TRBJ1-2	ASSLDGANYGYT
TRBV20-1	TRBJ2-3	SALAELTDTQY